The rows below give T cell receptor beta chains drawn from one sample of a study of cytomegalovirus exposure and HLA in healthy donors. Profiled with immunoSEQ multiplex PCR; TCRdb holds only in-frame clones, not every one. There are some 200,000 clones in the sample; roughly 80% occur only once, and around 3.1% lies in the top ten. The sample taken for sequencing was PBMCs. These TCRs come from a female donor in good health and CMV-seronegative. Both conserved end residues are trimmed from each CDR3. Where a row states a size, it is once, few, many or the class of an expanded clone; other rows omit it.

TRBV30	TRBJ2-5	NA	AWSGRGTAQETQY
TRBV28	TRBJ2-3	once	ASSLSGADTQY
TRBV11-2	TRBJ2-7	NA	ASRGEESYEQY
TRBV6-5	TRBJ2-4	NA	ASSPFLGGENIQY
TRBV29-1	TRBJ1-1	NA	SVIGRRLAEAF
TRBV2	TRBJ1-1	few	ASTGQGDTEAF
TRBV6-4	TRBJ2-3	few	ASSDSTGGHHTDTQY
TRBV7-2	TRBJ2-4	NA	ASSPGRLLAGDIQY
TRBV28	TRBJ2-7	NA	ASRGGGVSYEQY
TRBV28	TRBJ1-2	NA	ASSLFLGVDYGYT
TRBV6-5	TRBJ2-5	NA	ASSYSSGGAGETQY
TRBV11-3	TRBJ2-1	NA	ASSRRGAVYNEQF
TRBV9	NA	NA	ASSVKGGGPYEQY
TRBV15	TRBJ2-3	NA	ATSRGLGVSTDTQY
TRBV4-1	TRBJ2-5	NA	ASSQANRAQETQY
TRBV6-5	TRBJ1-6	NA	ASRRDRDSPLH